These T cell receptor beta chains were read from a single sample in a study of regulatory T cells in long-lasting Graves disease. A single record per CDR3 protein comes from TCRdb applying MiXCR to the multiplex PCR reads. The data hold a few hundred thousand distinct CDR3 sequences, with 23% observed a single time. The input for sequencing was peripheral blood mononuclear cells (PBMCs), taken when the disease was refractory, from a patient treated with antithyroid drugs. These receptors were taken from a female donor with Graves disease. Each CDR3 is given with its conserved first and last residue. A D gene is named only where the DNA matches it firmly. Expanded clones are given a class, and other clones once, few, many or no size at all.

TGTGCCAGCAGTTACTGGAGGGACAGGGTTCCCTACGAGCAGTACTTC | CASSYWRDRVPYEQYF | TRBD1 | TRBJ2-7 | NA | TRBV6-2/TRBV6-3
TGTGCCGGTAGTATTTTAGGGGGTGGCACTGAAGCTTTCTTT | CAGSILGGGTEAFF | NA | TRBJ1-1 | NA | TRBV19
TGTGCCAGCAGATTGGACGTGCTGAACACTGAAGCTTTCTTT | CASRLDVLNTEAFF | NA | TRBJ1-1 | few | TRBV2
TGTGCCAGCAGTGAGGAGTGGTGGCCTAGCTATGGCTACACCTTC | CASSEEWWPSYGYTF | NA | TRBJ1-2 | NA | TRBV2
TGTGCCAGCAAAGGGACGGCAGGACAGCCCCAGCATTTT | CASKGTAGQPQHF | NA | TRBJ1-5 | few | TRBV25-1
TGTGCCAGCAGCCCCGGGACAGGGGTGGTTAATGAAAAACTGTTTTTT | CASSPGTGVVNEKLFF | TRBD1 | TRBJ1-4 | NA | TRBV12-3/TRBV12-4
TGTGCCAGCAGCTTGTCGCTAGGGACCTACAATGAGCAGTTCTTC | CASSLSLGTYNEQFF | NA | TRBJ2-1 | once | TRBV5-6
TGTGCCAGCAGTTTAATAGGCGGACTTCCCTATGAGCAGTACTTC | CASSLIGGLPYEQYF | NA | TRBJ2-7 | many | TRBV12-3/TRBV12-4
TGCAGCACGTGGACAGGGGGCCACGAGCAGTACTTC | CSTWTGGHEQYF | TRBD1 | TRBJ2-7 | NA | TRBV29-1
TGTGCCAGCAGTGGACAGGCGACAACTAATGAAAAACTGTTTTTT | CASSGQATTNEKLFF | NA | TRBJ1-4 | many | TRBV2
TGTGCCAGCAGCCAACGGGCAGCGAACACTGAAGCTTTCTTT | CASSQRAANTEAFF | NA | TRBJ1-1 | few | TRBV3-1
TGTGCCAGCAGCCTAAGGTTGGGGTTATTAAACACTGAAGCTTTCTTT | CASSLRLGLLNTEAFF | NA | TRBJ1-1 | NA | TRBV7-2
TGTGCCAGCAGCCCGGGGGGCGGGAGGGCCGGTGAGACCCAGTACTTC | CASSPGGGRAGETQYF | TRBD2 | TRBJ2-5 | few | TRBV7-3
TGCAGTGCTAGAGGACAGGGGGCTTCGGGTCAGCCCCAGCATTTT | CSARGQGASGQPQHF | TRBD1 | TRBJ1-5 | NA | TRBV20-1
TGCAGTGCGGAGCGGGGAGGGGATGAGCAGTTCTTC | CSAERGGDEQFF | TRBD2 | TRBJ2-1 | NA | TRBV20-1
TGCAGTGCTATCGAATCCGGGCGGGACAGGGAGAGCGGCAATCAGCCCCAGCATTTT | CSAIESGRDRESGNQPQHF | TRBD1 | TRBJ1-5 | few | TRBV20-1
TGTGCCAGCAGTTTAATCTATGGCAGGGCGAACACTGAAGCTTTCTTT | CASSLIYGRANTEAFF | NA | TRBJ1-1 | many | TRBV28
TGCAGTGCTAGAGTGGCCTCTTGGGGCGGGAGGGCGGACGAGCAGTACTTC | CSARVASWGGRADEQYF | TRBD2 | TRBJ2-7 | many | TRBV20-1
TGTGCCAGCAGTCAACCGGGACAGGGGGGCGTCTTCCAAGAGACCCAGTACTTC | CASSQPGQGGVFQETQYF | TRBD1 | TRBJ2-5 | many | TRBV6-2/TRBV6-3
TGTGCCAGCAGCTTGGGCGGGGGCGGGAATTACAATGAGCAGTTCTTC | CASSLGGGGNYNEQFF | NA | TRBJ2-1 | few | TRBV11-2
TGTGCCAGCAGCAATACCCAGTTCGGTGAGCAGTTCTTC | CASSNTQFGEQFF | NA | TRBJ2-1 | NA | TRBV6-2/TRBV6-3
TGTGCCAGCAAAGCTTCTCACTACGAGCGGTACTTC | CASKASHYERYF | NA | TRBJ2-7 | few | TRBV2
TGTGCCAGCAGCTCCCCCTTGTCCTACGAGCAGTACTTC | CASSSPLSYEQYF | NA | TRBJ2-7 | few | TRBV13
TGCAGTGCTGACCCAAGTAAGGGTGGCAATGAGCAGTTCTTC | CSADPSKGGNEQFF | NA | TRBJ2-1 | NA | TRBV20-1
TGTGCCAGCAGTGATGTGGTTAATGAAGCTTTCTTT | CASSDVVNEAFF | NA | TRBJ1-1 | few | TRBV25-1
TGTGCCAGCTCACCCGGGGGGACAGGGGTCCTTCAGCCCCAGCATTTT | CASSPGGTGVLQPQHF | TRBD1 | TRBJ1-5 | NA | TRBV18
TGCGCCAGCAGCCAAGATCAGGGCGACACCGGGGAGCTGTTTTTT | CASSQDQGDTGELFF | NA | TRBJ2-2 | NA | TRBV4-1
TGTGCCAGCAGCCGGCATTACGGAGAAGGGACAGGGGATAATCAGCCCCAGCATTTT | CASSRHYGEGTGDNQPQHF | TRBD1 | TRBJ1-5 | NA | TRBV27
TGTGCCAGCAGTGAATGGGGGTCCCCCAATGAAAAACTGTTTTTT | CASSEWGSPNEKLFF | NA | TRBJ1-4 | NA | TRBV6-1
TGTGCCAGCCTTTCCCCACTGAACACTGAAGCTTTCTTT | CASLSPLNTEAFF | NA | TRBJ1-1 | many | TRBV6-1
TGTGCCAGCAGTTTTCTTGACAGGAACTATGGCTACACCTTC | CASSFLDRNYGYTF | NA | TRBJ1-2 | NA | TRBV28
TGTGCCAGTAGGGGACAGGGGGCGTGGAATGGCTACACCTTC | CASRGQGAWNGYTF | TRBD1 | TRBJ1-2 | few | TRBV19
TGTGCCAGCAGGCGGGTGGCAGGGGTGAACCGATTTAGCAATCAGCCCCAGCATTTT | CASRRVAGVNRFSNQPQHF | NA | TRBJ1-5 | NA | TRBV6-1
TGTGCCAGCAGCTTGGATGGGGGCAGGAAGGCTTTCTTT | CASSLDGGRKAFF | NA | TRBJ1-1 | NA | TRBV5-7
TGTGCCAGCAGTAGGGACTCCAGATCAACTGAGCAGTACTTC | CASSRDSRSTEQYF | NA | TRBJ2-7 | NA | TRBV6-1
TGTGCCACCAGCATCGAATCCGGGACAGGGGTTCAAAAAGCTTTCTTT | CATSIESGTGVQKAFF | TRBD1 | TRBJ1-1 | many | TRBV15
TGTGCCACCAGTGATTTTGCCGCTAAGAGAGGATCAGGGGGCGCTTTAGGCAATCAGCCCCAGCATTTT | CATSDFAAKRGSGGALGNQPQHF | TRBD1 | TRBJ1-5 | NA | TRBV24-1
TGTGCCAGCAGCCAAGTAGGCTCCTACGAGCAGTACTTC | CASSQVGSYEQYF | NA | TRBJ2-7 | NA | TRBV3-1
TGTGCCAGCGGGGACGGGCCCGAGCAGTACTTC | CASGDGPEQYF | NA | TRBJ2-7 | many | TRBV7-2
TGTGCCAGCAGTTTATCAGCCGAAGCTTTCTTT | CASSLSAEAFF | NA | TRBJ1-1 | NA | TRBV28
TGTGCCAGCAGTTCCCCGACGGGGTCCGGGCATGGCTACACCTTC | CASSSPTGSGHGYTF | NA | TRBJ1-2 | many | TRBV28
TGTGCCTGGAGTGACGCAGGCACAGATACGCAGTATTTT | CAWSDAGTDTQYF | NA | TRBJ2-3 | NA | TRBV30
TGCAGTGCCCGGGACAGGGGGTTGGTCGGCTACACCTTC | CSARDRGLVGYTF | TRBD1 | TRBJ1-2 | NA | TRBV20-1